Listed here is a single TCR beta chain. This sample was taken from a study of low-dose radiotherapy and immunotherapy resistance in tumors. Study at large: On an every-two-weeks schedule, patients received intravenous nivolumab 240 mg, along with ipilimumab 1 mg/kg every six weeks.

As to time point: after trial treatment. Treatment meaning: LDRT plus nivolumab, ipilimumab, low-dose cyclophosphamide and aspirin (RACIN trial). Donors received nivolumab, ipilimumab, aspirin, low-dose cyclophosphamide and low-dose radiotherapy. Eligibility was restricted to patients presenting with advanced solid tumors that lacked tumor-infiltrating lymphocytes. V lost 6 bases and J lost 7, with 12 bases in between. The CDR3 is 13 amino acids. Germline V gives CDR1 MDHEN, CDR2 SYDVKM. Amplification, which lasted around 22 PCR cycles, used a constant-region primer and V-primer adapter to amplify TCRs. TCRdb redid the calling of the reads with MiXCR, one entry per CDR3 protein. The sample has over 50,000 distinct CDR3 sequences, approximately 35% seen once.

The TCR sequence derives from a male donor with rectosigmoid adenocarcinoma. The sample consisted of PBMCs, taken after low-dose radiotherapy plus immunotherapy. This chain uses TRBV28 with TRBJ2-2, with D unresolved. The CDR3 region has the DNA TGTGCCAGCAGCGCCGAATGGGGCGGGGAGCTGTTTTTT. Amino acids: CASSAEWGGELFF.